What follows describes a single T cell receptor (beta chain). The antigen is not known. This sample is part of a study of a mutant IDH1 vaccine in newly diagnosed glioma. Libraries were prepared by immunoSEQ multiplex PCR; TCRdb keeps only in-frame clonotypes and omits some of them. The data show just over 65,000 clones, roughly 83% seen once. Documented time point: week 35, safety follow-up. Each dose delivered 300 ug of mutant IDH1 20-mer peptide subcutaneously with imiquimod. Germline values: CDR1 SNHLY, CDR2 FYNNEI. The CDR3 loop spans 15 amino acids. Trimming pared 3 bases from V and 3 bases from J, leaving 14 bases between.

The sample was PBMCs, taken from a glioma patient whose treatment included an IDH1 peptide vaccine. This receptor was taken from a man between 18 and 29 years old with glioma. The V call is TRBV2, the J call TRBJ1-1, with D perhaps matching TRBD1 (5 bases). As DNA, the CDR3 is TGTGCCAGCAGTGACCCTGCGGGACGGGACACTGAAGCTTTCTTT. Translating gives CASSDPAGRDTEAFF.